What follows are 11 T cell receptor beta chains derived from one specimen sequenced in a study of shared clonotypes between healthy human individuals. Using immunoSEQ multiplex PCR, the repertoire was profiled, and TCRdb retains in-frame clones only, with some absent. The table lists around 1.5 million clones, 95% to 99% of them singletons. What was sequenced was naive CD4+ T cells sorted from blood. The subset here: CD45RA+ positively selected. The receptors originated from a man younger than 45 in good health.

The chain combines TRBV28 with TRBJ2-5; 10 bases map to TRBD2. V shed 2 bases, J shed 10 bases, and the junction held 7 bases outside the gene matches. Germline CDR1 is MDHEN and CDR2 is SYDVKM. This CDR3 has 14 amino acids. CDR3 residues: CASSLGIAGGHQYF. CDR3 DNA: TGTGCCAGCAGTTTAGGGATAGCGGGAGGACACCAGTACTTC.

The rearrangement uses TRBV6-6 and TRBJ2-3, with D possibly being TRBD2 (6 bases). This CDR3 region has 14 residues. Germline assignment: CDR1 MNHNY and CDR2 SVGAGI (reference sequence). V was trimmed by 10 bases and J by 2 bases, leaving 16 bases between them. CDR3 bases: TGTGCCACCGCCTGGGGCGGGAACACAGATACGCAGTATTTT. Translating gives CATAWGGNTDTQYF.

This sequence joins TRBV5-1 and TRBJ1-1, with 7 bases identical to TRBD1. CDR1 and CDR2 from the germline V gene are SGHRS and YFSETQ. The CDR3 loop spans 12 amino acids. V was clipped by 3 bases and J by 9 bases; unmatched bases: 5. For the CDR3, the DNA is TGCGCCAGCAGCTCACAGGGGCAAAAAGCTTTCTTT. Translated, it gives CASSSQGQKAFF. Drawing the rest from reference TRBV5-1 and TRBJ1-1, the complete variable domain is KAGVTQTPRYLIKTRGQQVTLSCSPISGHRSVSWYQQTPGQGLQFLFEYFSETQRNKGNFPGRFSGRQFSNSRSEMNVSTLELGDSALYLCASSSQGQKAFFGQGTRLTVV.

The chain uses TRBV5-5 and TRBJ2-1; either TRBD1 or TRBD2 may supply D (5 bases each). In germline, CDR1 is SGHKS, CDR2 YYEKEE (reference sequence). The CDR3 is 13 residues long. V was shortened by 7 bases and J by 13 bases, with 21 bases between the two germline ends. The CDR3 sequence is CASGPRPGTAQFF. The CDR3 DNA sequence: TGTGCCAGCGGGCCCCGGCCGGGGACCGCACAGTTCTTC.

The rearrangement uses TRBV5-6 and TRBJ2-1; 10 nucleotides line up with TRBD2. CDR1 is SGHDT and CDR2 is YYEEEE in the germline V gene. This CDR3 comprises 16 residues. J lost 5 bases, V lost 4 bases, and 9 bases had no gene match. CDR3 bases: TGTGCCAGCAGCGCACATAGCGGGAGGTCCGACAATGAGCAGTTCTTC. This translates into CASSAHSGRSDNEQFF. The variable domain in full, completed from reference TRBV5-6 and TRBJ2-1, reads DAGVTQSPTHLIKTRGQQVTLRCSPKSGHDTVSWYQQALGQGPQFIFQYYEEEERQRGNFPDRFSGHQFPNYSSELNVNALLLGDSALYLCASSAHSGRSDNEQFFGPGTRLTVL.

The V and J genes are TRBV7-2 and TRBJ2-3, with D perhaps TRBD1 (5 bases). The CDR3 runs 13 residues. Germline lookup yields CDR1 SGHTA and CDR2 FQGNSA. V shed 1 base and J shed 11 bases, with 13 bases lying between them. The CDR3, as DNA: TGTGCCAGCAGCTTAGATCAGGGATCGGTGCAGTATTTT. Its translation: CASSLDQGSVQYF.

The chain joins TRBV7-2 to TRBJ1-1, with a tentative D call TRBD1 (6 bases). This CDR3 is 13 amino acids long. The germline V gene encodes CDR1 SGHTA and CDR2 FQGNSA. Trimming removed 1 base from V and 11 bases from J, with 14 bases in between. The CDR3 here is CASSLEGRRGAFF. In nucleotides, the CDR3 is TGTGCCAGCAGCTTAGAAGGGCGGAGGGGGGCTTTCTTT.

This clone occurred once. CDR3 DNA: TGTGCCAGCAGTTTTGGGTATCGGGACGCGGGCTACGAGCAGTACTTC. Encoded protein: CASSFGYRDAGYEQYF. This chain uses TRBV28 with TRBJ2-7; D may be TRBD1 or TRBD2 (5 bases each). CDR1 and CDR2 (germline): MDHEN, SYDVKM. V lost 3 bases to trimming and J lost 3 bases, with 18 bases between them. The length of the CDR3 is 16 residues.

The chain joins TRBV7-4 to TRBJ1-5; weak D call: TRBD1 (5 bases). The germline V gene encodes CDR1 SGHVT and CDR2 SQSDAQ. The CDR3 runs to 16 residues. The V end lost 3 bases, the J end lost 3 bases, and 15 bases lay between the germline ends. This CDR3 reads CASSLRGTDDNQPQHF. The DNA for the CDR3 is TGTGCCAGCAGCTTGCGGGGGACGGATGACAATCAGCCCCAGCATTTT. The variable domain in full, completed from reference TRBV7-4 and TRBJ1-5, reads GAGVSQSPRYKVAKRGRDVALRCDSISGHVTLYWYRQTLGQGSEVLTYSQSDAQRDKSGRPSGRFSAERPERSVSTLKIQRTEQGDSAVYLCASSLRGTDDNQPQHFGDGTRLSIL.

This chain connects TRBV7-9 to TRBJ2-2; 7 bases agree with TRBD1. This CDR3 comprises 15 residues. The ends lost 5 bases at V and 2 bases at J; junction bases unmatched: 5. CDR1 is SEHNR and CDR2 is FQNEAQ in the germline V gene (reference sequence). The CDR3 is CASSRGQPNTGELFF. The CDR3, as DNA: TGTGCCAGCAGCCGGGGACAGCCCAACACCGGGGAGCTGTTTTTT.

This chain joins TRBV18 and TRBJ2-2, with D hard to call. Germline V gene data show CDR1 as KGHSH and CDR2 as LQKENI. This CDR3 spans 14 amino acids. Trimming removed 0 bases at V and 6 bases at J, with 8 bases between. CDR3 sequence (DNA): TGTGCCAGCTCACCACCCTCTGGGCCCGGGGAGCTGTTTTTT. Translation: CASSPPSGPGELFF.